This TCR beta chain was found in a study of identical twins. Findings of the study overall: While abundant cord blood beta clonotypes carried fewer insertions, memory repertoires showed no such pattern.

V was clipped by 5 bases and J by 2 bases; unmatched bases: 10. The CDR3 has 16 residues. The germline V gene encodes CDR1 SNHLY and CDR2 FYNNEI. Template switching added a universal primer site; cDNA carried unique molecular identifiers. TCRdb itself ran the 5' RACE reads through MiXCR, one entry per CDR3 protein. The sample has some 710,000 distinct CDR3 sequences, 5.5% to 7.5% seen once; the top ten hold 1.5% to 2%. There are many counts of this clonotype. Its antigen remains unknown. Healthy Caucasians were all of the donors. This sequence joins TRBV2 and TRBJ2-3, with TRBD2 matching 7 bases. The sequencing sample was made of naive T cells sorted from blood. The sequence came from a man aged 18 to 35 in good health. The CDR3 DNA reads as TGTGCCAGCAGTTTTGGTAGGCTAGCGGACACAGATACGCAGTATTTT. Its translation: CASSFGRLADTDTQYF. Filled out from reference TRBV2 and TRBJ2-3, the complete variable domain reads EPEVTQTPSHQVTQMGQEVILRCVPISNHLYFYWYRQILGQKVEFLVSFYNNEISEKSEIFDDQFSVERPDGSNFTLKIRSTKLEDSAMYFCASSFGRLADTDTQYFGPGTRLTVL.